Following are 18 T cell receptor beta chains from one sample sequenced in a study of shared clonotypes between healthy human individuals. The method was immunoSEQ multiplex PCR; TCRdb's version includes in-frame clones alone and lacks a portion of them. The sample lists about 2 million clones; roughly 94% were seen once. The specimen sequenced was naive CD4+ T cells sorted from blood. Subset reported: CD45RA+ positively selected. All receptors come from a young man in good health.

J is TRBJ2-2 and V is TRBV10-2, with no clear D. Germline CDR1 reads WSHSY; CDR2 reads SAAADI. V was shortened by 10 bases and J by 2 bases, with 14 bases between the two germline ends. The CDR3 is 14 residues long. The CDR3 here is CATKAGPNTGELFF. CDR3 DNA: TGCGCCACCAAAGCTGGACCCAACACCGGGGAGCTGTTTTTT.

V is TRBV6-1 and J is TRBJ1-2; D remains ambiguous. V lost 0 bases and J lost 5, with 10 bases in between. Germline values: CDR1 MNHNS, CDR2 SASEGT. This CDR3 spans 14 amino acids. CDR3 in DNA: TGTGCCAGCAGTGAAGCGCTGCCAGTATATGGCTACACCTTC. Encoded protein: CASSEALPVYGYTF.

The chain has TRBV11-2 and TRBJ2-3; no clear D. Trimming stripped 1 base from V and 2 bases from J, with 7 bases between. The CDR3 contains 14 residues. Germline V gene data show CDR1 as SGHAT and CDR2 as FQNNGV. In nucleotides, the CDR3 is TGTGCCAGCAGCTTAGCGCTTTTCACAGATACGCAGTATTTT. This sequence encodes CASSLALFTDTQYF.

V usage is TRBV29-1 and J usage is TRBJ2-2; tentatively, D is TRBD1 or TRBD2 (5 bases each). CDR3 length: 15 amino acids. Between the trimmed V and J ends, which lost 3 bases and 3 bases, there was a span of 14 bases. Germline values: CDR1 SQVTM, CDR2 ANQGSEA. The CDR3 spells CSVEGTPSDTGELFF. In DNA, the CDR3 is TGCAGCGTTGAGGGGACCCCTTCGGACACCGGGGAGCTGTTTTTT.

Written as DNA, the CDR3 is TGTGCCAGCAGCTTAGAAAGCAGAGGACAAGCAAAAGCTTTCTTT. This sequence encodes CASSLESRGQAKAFF. The chain has TRBV7-9 and TRBJ1-1, with a weak D call TRBD1 (5 bases). Germline lookup yields CDR1 SEHNR and CDR2 FQNEAQ (reference sequence). The CDR3 runs 15 residues. The V and J ends lost 1 base and 9 bases respectively, with 18 bases between them.

The rearrangement links TRBV28 to TRBJ2-7, with TRBD1 matching over 8 bases. This CDR3 is 17 amino acids long. Trimming at V came to 6 bases and at J to 0 bases, leaving 13 bases not matched to a gene. The V gene's germline CDR1 is MDHEN and CDR2 SYDVKM. This CDR3 is CASSPSRTGPSSYEQYF. In DNA form, the CDR3 reads TGTGCCAGCAGCCCTTCCCGGACAGGGCCTAGCTCCTACGAGCAGTACTTC.

This rearrangement joins TRBV19 to TRBJ1-2, with D possibly being TRBD1 (6 bases). The CDR3 length is 14 residues. The ends were cut back, 5 bases at V and 5 bases at J, with 15 bases in the middle. Germline values: CDR1 LNHDA, CDR2 SQIVND (reference sequence). The CDR3 here is CASSFTGTKYGYTF. The DNA for the CDR3 is TGTGCCAGTAGTTTCACAGGGACAAAGTATGGCTACACCTTC.

This chain links TRBV9 with TRBJ1-3, with D tentatively TRBD1 (6 bases). There are 16 residues in the CDR3. CDR1 is SGDLS, CDR2 YYNGEE, per germline. Trimming shortened V by 0 bases and J by 3 bases, and 13 bases separated the two germline ends. CDR3 in amino acids: CASSVEVGALGNTIYF. DNA for the CDR3: TGTGCCAGCAGCGTAGAGGTGGGGGCGCTTGGAAACACCATATATTTT.

The chain uses TRBV10-2 and TRBJ2-1, with D possibly matching TRBD2 (5 bases). This CDR3 has 15 amino acids. Per the germline V gene, CDR1 is WSHSY and CDR2 is SAAADI. The germline V and J ends were trimmed by 0 bases and 7 bases, with 13 bases remaining between them. The CDR3 loop reads CASSESALGENEQFF. In nucleotides, the CDR3 is TGCGCCAGCAGTGAGTCAGCCCTCGGGGAGAATGAGCAGTTCTTC.

The chain joins TRBV5-6 to TRBJ2-7, with 11 bases lining up with TRBD1. The V segment lost 2 bases and the J segment 4 bases; nucleotides outside the gene matches: 5. The germline V gene encodes CDR1 SGHDT and CDR2 YYEEEE. The CDR3 consists of 15 residues. The chain's CDR3 is CASSFRDRGKYEQYF. CDR3 in DNA: TGTGCCAGCAGCTTCCGGGACAGGGGGAAGTACGAGCAGTACTTC.

V gene TRBV10-3 combines with J gene TRBJ1-4; D may be TRBD1 (5 bases). Germline CDR1 reads ENHRY; CDR2 reads SYGVKD. This CDR3 region has 13 residues. V lost 8 bases and J lost 6, with 13 bases in between. The CDR3 bases are TGTGCCATCCCCCCAGGGTCGGATGAAAAACTGTTTTTT. As protein: CAIPPGSDEKLFF.

This chain joins TRBV11-2 and TRBJ2-3, with D uncertain. Per the germline V gene, CDR1 is SGHAT and CDR2 is FQNNGV. V was trimmed by 3 bases and J by 7 bases, leaving 5 bases between them. The CDR3 contains 11 residues. CDR3: CASSFGNTQYF. The CDR3 DNA is TGTGCCAGCAGCTTTGGAAATACGCAGTATTTT.

The chain recombines TRBV18 with TRBJ1-1, with D tentatively TRBD1 (6 bases). This CDR3 spans 14 amino acids. Trimming left V 4 bases short and J 8 bases short, with 17 bases between. CDR1 is KGHSH and CDR2 is LQKENI in the germline V gene. CDR3: CASSLTGEGGEAFF. The CDR3 DNA follows: TGTGCCAGCTCACTCACCGGGGAGGGGGGAGAAGCTTTCTTT.

The chain uses TRBV19 and TRBJ2-7; TRBD1 is a possible D gene (5 bases). The CDR3 is 13 residues long. Trimming took off 4 bases at V and 6 bases at J, with 13 bases between the two ends. CDR1 and CDR2 from the germline V gene are LNHDA and SQIVND (reference sequence). This chain's CDR3 is CASSNNRMGEQYF. CDR3 DNA: TGTGCCAGTAGTAATAACAGGATGGGCGAGCAGTACTTC.

The genes are TRBV13 and TRBJ1-2; 8 bases match TRBD1. The CDR3 sequence is 15 residues long. With 0 bases clipped from V and 4 bases from J, the junction kept 4 bases outside the gene matches. Germline assignment: CDR1 PRHDT and CDR2 FYEKMQ (reference sequence). The CDR3 loop reads CASSLGRTGSYGYTF. CDR3 DNA: TGTGCCAGCAGCTTAGGACGGACAGGGAGCTATGGCTACACCTTC. The whole variable domain, remainder taken from reference TRBV13 and TRBJ1-2, is AAGVIQSPRHLIKEKRETATLKCYPIPRHDTVYWYQQGPGQDPQFLISFYEKMQSDKGSIPDRFSAQQFSDYHSELNMSSLELGDSALYFCASSLGRTGSYGYTFGSGTRLTVV.

The rearrangement uses TRBV30 and TRBJ2-7; no definite D call. The V end was cut by 0 bases, the J end by 0 bases, with 12 bases between. The CDR3 consists of 15 residues. Per the germline V gene, CDR1 is GTSNPN and CDR2 is SVGIG (reference sequence). The CDR3 sequence is CAWSVPGQNSYEQYF. CDR3 DNA sequence: TGTGCCTGGAGTGTACCCGGCCAAAACTCCTACGAGCAGTACTTC.

The J gene is TRBJ1-4, the V gene TRBV29-1, with 8 bases matching TRBD1. The CDR3 has 12 amino acids. CDR1 is SQVTM, CDR2 ANQGSEA, per germline. CDR3 DNA: TGCAGTGCGACAGGGGCTAATGAAAAACTGTTTTTT. Translation gives CSATGANEKLFF.

This chain links TRBV7-2 with TRBJ2-3; 7 bases agree with TRBD2. The CDR3 sequence is 15 residues long. In germline, CDR1 is SGHTA, CDR2 FQGNSA. V was clipped by 5 bases and J by 2 bases; unmatched bases: 7. In nucleotides, the CDR3 is TGTGCCAGCAGCCTCATAGGGAGGGCCACAGATACGCAGTATTTT. As protein: CASSLIGRATDTQYF.